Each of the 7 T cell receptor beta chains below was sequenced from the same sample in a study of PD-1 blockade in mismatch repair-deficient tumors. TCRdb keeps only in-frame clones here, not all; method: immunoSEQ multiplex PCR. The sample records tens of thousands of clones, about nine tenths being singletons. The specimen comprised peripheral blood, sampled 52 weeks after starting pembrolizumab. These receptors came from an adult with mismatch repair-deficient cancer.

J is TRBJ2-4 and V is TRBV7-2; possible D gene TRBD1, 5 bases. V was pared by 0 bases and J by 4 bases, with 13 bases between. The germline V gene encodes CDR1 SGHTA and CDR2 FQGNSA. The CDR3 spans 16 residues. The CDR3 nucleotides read TGTGCCAGCAGCTTAGCGCCGGCAGGGATAAAAAACATTCAGTACTTC. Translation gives CASSLAPAGIKNIQYF.

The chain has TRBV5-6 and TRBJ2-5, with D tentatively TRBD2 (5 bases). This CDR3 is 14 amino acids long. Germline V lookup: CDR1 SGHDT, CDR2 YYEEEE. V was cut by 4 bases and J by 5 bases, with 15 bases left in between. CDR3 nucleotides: TGTGCCAGCAGCCGTGGAAGCGGTGGGGAGACCCAGTACTTC. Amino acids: CASSRGSGGETQYF. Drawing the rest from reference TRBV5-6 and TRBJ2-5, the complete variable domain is DAGVTQSPTHLIKTRGQQVTLRCSPKSGHDTVSWYQQALGQGPQFIFQYYEEEERQRGNFPDRFSGHQFPNYSSELNVNALLLGDSALYLCASSRGSGGETQYFGPGTRLLVL.

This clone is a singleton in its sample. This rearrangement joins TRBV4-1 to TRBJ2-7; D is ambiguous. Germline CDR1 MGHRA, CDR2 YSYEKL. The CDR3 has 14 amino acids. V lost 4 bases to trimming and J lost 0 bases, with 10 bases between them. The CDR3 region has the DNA TGCGCCAGCAGCCCGGTCCCGAACTCCTACGAGCAGTACTTC. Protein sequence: CASSPVPNSYEQYF.

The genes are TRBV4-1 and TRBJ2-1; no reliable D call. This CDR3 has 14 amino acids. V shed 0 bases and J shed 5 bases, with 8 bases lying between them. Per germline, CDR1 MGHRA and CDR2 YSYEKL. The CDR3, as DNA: TGCGCCAGCAGCCAAGATCCCGGCGACAATGAGCAGTTCTTC. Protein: CASSQDPGDNEQFF.

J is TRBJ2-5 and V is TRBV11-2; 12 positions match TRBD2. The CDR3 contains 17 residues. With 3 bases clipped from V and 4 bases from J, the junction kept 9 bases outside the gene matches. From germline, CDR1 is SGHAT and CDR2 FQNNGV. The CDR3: CASSLTSGRPTRETQYF. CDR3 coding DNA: TGTGCCAGCAGCTTGACTAGCGGGAGACCTACTAGAGAGACCCAGTACTTC.

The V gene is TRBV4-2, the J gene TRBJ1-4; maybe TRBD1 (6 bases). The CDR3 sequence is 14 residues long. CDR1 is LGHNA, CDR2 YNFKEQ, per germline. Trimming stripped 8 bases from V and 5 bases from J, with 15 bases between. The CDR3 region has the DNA TGTGCCAGCGACCCGACAGGACGGAATGAAAAACTGTTTTTT. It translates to CASDPTGRNEKLFF.

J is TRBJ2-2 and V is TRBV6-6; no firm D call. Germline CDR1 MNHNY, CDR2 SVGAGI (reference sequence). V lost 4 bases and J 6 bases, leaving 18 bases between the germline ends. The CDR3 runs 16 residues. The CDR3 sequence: CASSLLSFTRSGELFF. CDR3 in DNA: TGTGCCAGCAGTTTACTTTCCTTCACGAGGTCCGGGGAGCTGTTTTTT.